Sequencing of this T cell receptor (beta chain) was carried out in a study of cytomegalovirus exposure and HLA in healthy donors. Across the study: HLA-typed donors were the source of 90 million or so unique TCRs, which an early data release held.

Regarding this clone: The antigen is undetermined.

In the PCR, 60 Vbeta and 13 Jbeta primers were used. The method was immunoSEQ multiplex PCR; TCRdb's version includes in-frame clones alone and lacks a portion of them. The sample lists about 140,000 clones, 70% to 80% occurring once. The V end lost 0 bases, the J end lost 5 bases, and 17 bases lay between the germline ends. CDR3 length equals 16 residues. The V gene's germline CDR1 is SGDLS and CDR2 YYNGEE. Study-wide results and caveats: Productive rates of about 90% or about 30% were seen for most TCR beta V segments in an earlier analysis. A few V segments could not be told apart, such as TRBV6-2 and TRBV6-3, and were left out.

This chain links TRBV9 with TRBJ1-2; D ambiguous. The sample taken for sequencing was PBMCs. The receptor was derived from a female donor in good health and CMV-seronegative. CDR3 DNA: TGTGCCAGCAGCGTAGCGCAGGTTTTTGCCCTTTATGGCTACACCTTC. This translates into CASSVAQVFALYGYTF.